This T cell receptor (beta chain) was found in a study of healthy donors' naive CD4 and CD8 T cells. Starting from 500 ng of total RNA, TCR libraries were made with linear amplification. TCRdb reprocessed the reads via MiXCR and lists one record per CDR3 protein. The table lists around 180,000 distinct CDR3 sequences, over 60% of them singletons. This CDR3 spans 14 amino acids. Germline-derived CDR1 and CDR2 are ENHRY and SYGVKD. Trimming took 3 bases from V and 6 from J; bases not matched to a gene: 6. The sequence came from a pool of human donors in good health; the sample pools cells from several healthy donors. This chain links TRBV10-3 with TRBJ1-2; 8 positions agree with TRBD1. Sequencing was performed on naive CD4+ and CD8+ T cells sorted from blood, pooled from several donors. The CDR3 region is CAISDQGQGNGYTF. The CDR3 DNA is TGTGCCATCAGTGATCAAGGACAGGGCAATGGCTACACCTTC.